The 6 T cell receptor beta chains below all came from one sample that was sequenced in a study of post-analysis software for immune sequencing data. The antigens of these receptors remain unknown. cDNA libraries for TCR beta contained unique molecular identifiers. One entry per CDR3 protein, called by TCRdb with MiXCR from the PCR reads. This sample has 350,000 to 450,000 distinct CDR3 sequences; approximately 33% occur once, and the top ten carry roughly 13%. Study outcomes and limitations: Roughly five TRBV segments appeared more often in patients than in controls, and TRBV5-6, TRBV5-1 and TRBV20-1 were among these.

Sequencing was done on a sample of blood. Receptor source: a girl aged 5-17 years with multiple sclerosis.

This clonotype was seen only once. This chain joins TRBV12-3 or TRBV12-4 and TRBJ1-2; possible D gene TRBD1, 6 bases. V lost 6 bases, J lost 4 bases, and 18 bases lay in between. The CDR3 totals 15 residues. Here the CDR3 reads CASSLNPQGSYGYTF. The CDR3 DNA sequence: TGTGCCAGCAGCCTGAACCCTCAGGGGTCCTATGGCTACACCTTC.

The gene calls are TRBV7-9 and TRBJ2-4; 7 bases line up with TRBD1. Gene TRBJ2-7 matches the end of the DNA better, so the J call may be wrong. The CDR3 contains 15 residues. Germline V gene sequence: CDR1 SEHNR, CDR2 FQNEAQ (reference sequence). The CDR3 protein is CASSLSSFTGDEQYF. CDR3 sequence (DNA): TGTGCCAGCAGCTTAAGCTCATTTACAGGGGACGAGCAGTACTTC.

This clonotype was observed a handful of times. The chain employs TRBV20-1 and TRBJ2-5, with D tentatively TRBD2 (6 bases). The germline CDR1 and CDR2 sequences are DFQATT and SNEGSKA (reference sequence). The CDR3 is made up of 12 amino acids. The CDR3, as DNA: TGCAGCTGGCGGGGCCGCAAAGAGACCCAGTACTTC. Translated, it gives CSWRGRKETQYF.

This clonotype showed up just a few times. The rearrangement uses TRBV29-1 and TRBJ2-7, with D uncertain. The CDR3 runs 14 residues. Germline values: CDR1 SQVTM, CDR2 ANQGSEA. Trimming cost V 4 bases and J 0 bases, with 13 bases left between them. The CDR3 bases are TGCAGCGTTGCGGCGGCGGTTAGCTCCTACGAGCAGTACTTC. Translation: CSVAAAVSSYEQYF.

J is TRBJ1-6 and V is TRBV29-1; unclear D gene. CDR1 is SQVTM and CDR2 is ANQGSEA in the germline V gene. The CDR3 consists of 12 residues. V was trimmed by 7 bases and J by 7 bases, leaving 11 bases between them. The CDR3 sequence: CSAGSGNSPLHF. The CDR3 nucleotides read TGCAGCGCGGGGTCCGGGAATTCACCCCTCCACTTT.

This chain connects TRBV6-6 to TRBJ2-5; tentative D call: TRBD2 (5 bases). The germline CDR1 and CDR2 sequences are MNHNY and SVGAGI (reference sequence). The V and J ends lost 8 bases and 5 bases respectively, with 18 bases between them. This CDR3 spans 14 amino acids. The CDR3: CASGSWAVRETQYF. The CDR3 DNA sequence: TGTGCCAGCGGGAGTTGGGCAGTCCGGGAGACCCAGTACTTC.